The clone carrying this T cell receptor beta chain came up a few times. The antigen remains undetermined. This entry is derived from a study of cytomegalovirus exposure and HLA in healthy donors. Study conclusions and caveats: In a later analysis, across HLA loci, associated TCR counts were highest for DRB1, lowest for HLA-C. Later analysis suggested links between common viral pathogens and several top significant clusters.

Germline V gene lookup returns CDR1 SGDLS and CDR2 YYNGEE. The junction had 2 bases not matched to a gene; V was cut back by 5 bases and J by 3 bases. The CDR3 length is 12 residues. The donors comprised healthy bone marrow donors. Sampled while nominally healthy, donors likely had unrecorded immune exposures. The primer mix had 60 Vbeta and 13 Jbeta primers. Libraries were prepared by immunoSEQ multiplex PCR; TCRdb keeps only in-frame clonotypes and omits some of them. There are more than 95,000 clones in the sample; approximately 86% occur only once, and 5% to 6.5% lies in the top ten. Specimen: PBMCs. The TCR originated in a man between 18 and 29 years old in good health and CMV-seronegative. This sequence joins TRBV9 and TRBJ2-7; 7 bases are shared with TRBD1. For the CDR3, the DNA is TGTGCCAGCAGGGGGGACAGCTACGAGCAGTACTTC. The encoded protein is CASRGDSYEQYF.